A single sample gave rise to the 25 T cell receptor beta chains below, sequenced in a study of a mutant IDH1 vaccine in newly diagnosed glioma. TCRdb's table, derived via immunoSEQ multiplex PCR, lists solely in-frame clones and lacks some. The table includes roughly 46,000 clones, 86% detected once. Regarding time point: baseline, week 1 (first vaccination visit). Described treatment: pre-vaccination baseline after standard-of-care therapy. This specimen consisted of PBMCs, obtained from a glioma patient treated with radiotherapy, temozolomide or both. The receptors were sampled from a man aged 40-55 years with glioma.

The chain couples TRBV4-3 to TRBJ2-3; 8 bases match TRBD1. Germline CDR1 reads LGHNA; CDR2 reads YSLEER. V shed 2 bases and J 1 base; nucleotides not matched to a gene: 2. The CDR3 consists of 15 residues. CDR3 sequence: CASSQQGAGTDTQYF. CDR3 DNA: TGCGCCAGCAGCCAACAGGGGGCCGGCACAGATACGCAGTATTTT.

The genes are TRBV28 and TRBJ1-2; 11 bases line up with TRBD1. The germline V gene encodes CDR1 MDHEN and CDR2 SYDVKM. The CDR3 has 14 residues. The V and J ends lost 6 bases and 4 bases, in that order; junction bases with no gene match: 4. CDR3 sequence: CASRDRGRGYGYTF. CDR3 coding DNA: TGTGCCAGCAGGGACAGGGGGCGCGGCTATGGCTACACCTTC.

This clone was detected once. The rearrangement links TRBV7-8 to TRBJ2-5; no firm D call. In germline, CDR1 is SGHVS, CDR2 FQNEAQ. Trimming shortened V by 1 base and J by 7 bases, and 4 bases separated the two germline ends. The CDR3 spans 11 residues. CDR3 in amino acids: CASSLDLTQYF. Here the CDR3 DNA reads TGTGCCAGCAGCTTAGATTTGACCCAGTACTTC. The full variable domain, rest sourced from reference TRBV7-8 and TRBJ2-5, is GAGVSQSPRYKVAKRGQDVALRCDPISGHVSLFWYQQALGQGPEFLTYFQNEAQLDKSGLPSDRFFAERPEGSVSTLKIQRTQQEDSAVYLCASSLDLTQYFGPGTRLLVL.

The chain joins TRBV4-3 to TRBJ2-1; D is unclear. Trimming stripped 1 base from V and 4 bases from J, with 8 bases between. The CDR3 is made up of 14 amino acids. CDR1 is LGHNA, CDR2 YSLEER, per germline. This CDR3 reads CASSQAVQYNEQFF. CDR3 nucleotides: TGCGCCAGCAGCCAAGCCGTTCAGTACAATGAGCAGTTCTTC.

The DNA for the CDR3 is TGCAGCGTTGGAACCCGGCTAGCGGGAGGACCCTACGAGCAGTACTTC. As protein: CSVGTRLAGGPYEQYF. The rearrangement links TRBV29-1 to TRBJ2-7; 11 bases are shared with TRBD2. CDR3 length: 16 amino acids. The ends lost 4 bases at V and 2 bases at J; junction bases unmatched: 10. Germline lookup yields CDR1 SQVTM and CDR2 ANQGSEA.

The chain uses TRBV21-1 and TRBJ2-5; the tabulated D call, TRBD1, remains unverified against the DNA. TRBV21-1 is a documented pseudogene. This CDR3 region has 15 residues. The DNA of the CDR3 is TGTGCCAGCCCCCCCCTTCAGGGTTTTTGCGAGACCCAGTACTTC. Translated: CASPPLQGFCETQYF.

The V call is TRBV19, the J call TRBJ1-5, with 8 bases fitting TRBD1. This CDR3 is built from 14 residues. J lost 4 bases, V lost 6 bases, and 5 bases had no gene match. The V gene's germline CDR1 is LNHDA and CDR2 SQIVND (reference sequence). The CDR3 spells CASRDDRGNQPQHF. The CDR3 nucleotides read TGTGCCAGTAGGGATGACAGGGGTAATCAGCCCCAGCATTTT.

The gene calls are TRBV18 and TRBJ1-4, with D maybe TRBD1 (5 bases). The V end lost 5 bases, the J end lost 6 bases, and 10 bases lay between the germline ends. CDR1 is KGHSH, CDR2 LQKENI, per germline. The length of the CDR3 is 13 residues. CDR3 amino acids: CASSRQRDEKLFF. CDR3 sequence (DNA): TGTGCCAGCTCAAGACAGCGTGATGAAAAACTGTTTTTT.

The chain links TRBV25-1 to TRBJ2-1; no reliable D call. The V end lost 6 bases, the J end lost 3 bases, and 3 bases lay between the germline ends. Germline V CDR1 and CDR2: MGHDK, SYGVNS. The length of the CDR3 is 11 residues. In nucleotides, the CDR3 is TGTGCCAGCAGCAACTACAATGAGCAGTTCTTC. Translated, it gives CASSNYNEQFF.

CDR3 region: CASSPRGAPSTEAFF. The CDR3 DNA sequence: TGTGCCAGCTCACCGAGGGGCGCCCCGAGCACTGAAGCTTTCTTT. V usage is TRBV18 and J usage is TRBJ1-1, with D possibly TRBD1 on 5 matching bases. The CDR3 contains 15 residues. The V gene lost 3 bases and the J gene lost 4 bases, with 15 bases spanning the gap. CDR1 KGHSH and CDR2 LQKENI come from the germline V gene.

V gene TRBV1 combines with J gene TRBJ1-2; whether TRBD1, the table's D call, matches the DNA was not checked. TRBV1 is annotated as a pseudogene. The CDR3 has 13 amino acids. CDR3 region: CTSSQVQFYGYTF. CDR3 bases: TGCACCAGCAGCCAAGTACAGTTCTATGGCTACACCTTC.

This CDR3 is CASILTAGGTEAFF. The CDR3 region has the DNA TGTGCCAGCATCCTGACAGCCGGAGGGACTGAAGCTTTCTTT. The genes are TRBV6-1 and TRBJ1-1; weak D call: TRBD1 (5 bases). CDR1 is MNHNS, CDR2 SASEGT, per germline. The V end lost 7 bases, the J end lost 5 bases, and 17 bases lay between the germline ends. The CDR3 runs to 14 residues.

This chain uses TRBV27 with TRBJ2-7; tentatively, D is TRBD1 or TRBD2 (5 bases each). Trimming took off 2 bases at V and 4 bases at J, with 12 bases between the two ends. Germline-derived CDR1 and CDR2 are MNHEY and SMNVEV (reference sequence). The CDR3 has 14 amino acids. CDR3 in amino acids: CASSLEGSGYEQYF. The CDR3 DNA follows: TGTGCCAGCAGTTTAGAGGGGAGTGGGTACGAGCAGTACTTC.

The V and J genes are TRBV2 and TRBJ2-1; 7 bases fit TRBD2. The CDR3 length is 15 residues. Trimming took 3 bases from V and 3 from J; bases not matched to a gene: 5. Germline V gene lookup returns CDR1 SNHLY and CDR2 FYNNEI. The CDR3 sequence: CASSEWSGNYNEQFF. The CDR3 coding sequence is TGTGCCAGCAGTGAGTGGAGCGGGAACTACAATGAGCAGTTCTTC. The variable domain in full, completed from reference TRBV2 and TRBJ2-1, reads EPEVTQTPSHQVTQMGQEVILRCVPISNHLYFYWYRQILGQKVEFLVSFYNNEISEKSEIFDDQFSVERPDGSNFTLKIRSTKLEDSAMYFCASSEWSGNYNEQFFGPGTRLTVL.

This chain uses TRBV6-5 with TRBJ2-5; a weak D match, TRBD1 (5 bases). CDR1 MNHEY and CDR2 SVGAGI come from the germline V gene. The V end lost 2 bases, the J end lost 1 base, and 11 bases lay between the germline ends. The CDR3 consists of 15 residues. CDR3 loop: CASSYGPGSQETQYF. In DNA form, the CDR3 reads TGTGCCAGCAGTTACGGGCCAGGGTCCCAAGAGACCCAGTACTTC.

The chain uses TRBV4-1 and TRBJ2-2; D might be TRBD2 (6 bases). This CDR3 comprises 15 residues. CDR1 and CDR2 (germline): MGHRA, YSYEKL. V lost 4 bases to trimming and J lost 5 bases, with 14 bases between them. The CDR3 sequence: CASSRIDRETGELFF. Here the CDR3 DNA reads TGCGCCAGCAGCCGGATAGATCGGGAGACCGGGGAGCTGTTTTTT.

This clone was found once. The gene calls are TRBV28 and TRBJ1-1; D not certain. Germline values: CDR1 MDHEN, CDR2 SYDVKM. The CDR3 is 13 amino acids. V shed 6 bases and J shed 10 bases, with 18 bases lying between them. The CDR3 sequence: CASSLDRSMGAFF. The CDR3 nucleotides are TGTGCCAGCAGCCTCGACCGGTCGATGGGAGCTTTCTTT.

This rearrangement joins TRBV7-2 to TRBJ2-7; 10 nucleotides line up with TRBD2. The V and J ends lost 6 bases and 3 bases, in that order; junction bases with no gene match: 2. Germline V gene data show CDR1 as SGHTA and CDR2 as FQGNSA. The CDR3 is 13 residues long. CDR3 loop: CASRAGGVYEQYF. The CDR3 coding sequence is TGTGCCAGCAGAGCGGGAGGGGTCTACGAGCAGTACTTC. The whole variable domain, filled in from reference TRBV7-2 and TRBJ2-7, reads GAGVSQSPSNKVTEKGKDVELRCDPISGHTALYWYRQSLGQGLEFLIYFQGNSAPDKSGLPSDRFSAERTGGSVSTLTIQRTQQEDSAVYLCASRAGGVYEQYFGPGTRLTVT.

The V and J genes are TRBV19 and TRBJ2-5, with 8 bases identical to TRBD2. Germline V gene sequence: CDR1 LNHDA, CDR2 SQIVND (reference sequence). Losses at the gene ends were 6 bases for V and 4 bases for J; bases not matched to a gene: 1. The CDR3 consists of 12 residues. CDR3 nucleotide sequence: TGTGCCAGTAGGCTAGCGGGAGAGACCCAGTACTTC. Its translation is CASRLAGETQYF.

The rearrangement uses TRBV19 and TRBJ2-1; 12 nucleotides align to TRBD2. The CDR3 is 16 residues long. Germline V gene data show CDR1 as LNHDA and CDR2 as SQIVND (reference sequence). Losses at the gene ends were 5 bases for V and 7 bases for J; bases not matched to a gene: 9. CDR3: CASSGIRLAGENEQFF. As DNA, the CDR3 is TGTGCCAGTAGTGGAATAAGACTAGCGGGAGAAAATGAGCAGTTCTTC.

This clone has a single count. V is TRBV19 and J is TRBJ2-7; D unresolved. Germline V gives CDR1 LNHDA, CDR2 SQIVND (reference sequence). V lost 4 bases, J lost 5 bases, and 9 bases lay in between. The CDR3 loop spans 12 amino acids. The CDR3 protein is CASSNRVNEQYF. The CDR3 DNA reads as TGTGCCAGTAGTAATAGGGTCAACGAGCAGTACTTC.

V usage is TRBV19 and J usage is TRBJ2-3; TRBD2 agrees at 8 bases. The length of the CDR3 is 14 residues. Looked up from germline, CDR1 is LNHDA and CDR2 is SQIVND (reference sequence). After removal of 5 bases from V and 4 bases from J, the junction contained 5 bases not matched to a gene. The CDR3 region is CASSVSGSSDTQYF. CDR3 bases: TGTGCCAGTAGTGTCAGCGGGAGCTCAGATACGCAGTATTTT.

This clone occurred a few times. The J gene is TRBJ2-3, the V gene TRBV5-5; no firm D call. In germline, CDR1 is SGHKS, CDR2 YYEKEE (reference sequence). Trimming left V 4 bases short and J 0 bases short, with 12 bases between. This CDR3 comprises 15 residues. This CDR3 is CASSIDTISTDTQYF. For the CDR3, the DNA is TGTGCCAGCAGCATCGACACCATCAGCACAGATACGCAGTATTTT.

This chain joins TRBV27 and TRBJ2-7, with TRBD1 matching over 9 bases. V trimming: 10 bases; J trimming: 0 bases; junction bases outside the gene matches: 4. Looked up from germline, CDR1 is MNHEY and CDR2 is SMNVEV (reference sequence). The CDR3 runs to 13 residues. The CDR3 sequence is CATGQGLSYEQYF. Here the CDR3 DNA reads TGTGCCACGGGACAGGGCCTCTCCTACGAGCAGTACTTC.

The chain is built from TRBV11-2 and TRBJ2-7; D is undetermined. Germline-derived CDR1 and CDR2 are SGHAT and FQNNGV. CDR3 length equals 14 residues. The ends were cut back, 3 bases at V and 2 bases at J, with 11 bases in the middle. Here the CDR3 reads CASSLWLEPYEQYF. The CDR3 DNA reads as TGTGCCAGCAGCTTGTGGCTAGAACCCTACGAGCAGTACTTC.